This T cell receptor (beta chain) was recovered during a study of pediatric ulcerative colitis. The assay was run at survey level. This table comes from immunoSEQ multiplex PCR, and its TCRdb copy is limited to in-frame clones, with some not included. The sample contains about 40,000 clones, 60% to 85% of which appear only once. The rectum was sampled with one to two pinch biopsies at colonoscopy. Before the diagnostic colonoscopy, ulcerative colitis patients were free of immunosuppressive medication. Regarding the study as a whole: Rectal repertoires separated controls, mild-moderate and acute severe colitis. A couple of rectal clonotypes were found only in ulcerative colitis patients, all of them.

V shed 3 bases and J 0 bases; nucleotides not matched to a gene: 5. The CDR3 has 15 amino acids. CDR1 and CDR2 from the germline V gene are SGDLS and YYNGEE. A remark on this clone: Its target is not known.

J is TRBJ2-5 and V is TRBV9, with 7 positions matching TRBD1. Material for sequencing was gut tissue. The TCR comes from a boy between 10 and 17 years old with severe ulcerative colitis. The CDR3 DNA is TGTGCCAGCAGCGGAGGGACAGCTTACCAAGAGACCCAGTACTTC. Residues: CASSGGTAYQETQYF. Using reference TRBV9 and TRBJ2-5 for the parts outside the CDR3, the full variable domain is DSGVTQTPKHLITATGQRVTLRCSPRSGDLSVYWYQQSLDQGLQFLIQYYNGEERAKGNILERFSAQQFPDLHSELNLSSLELGDSALYFCASSGGTAYQETQYFGPGTRLLVL.